The sequence of this T cell receptor beta chain was determined in a study of blood T cell repertoires in COVID-19. Study in general: Material from acute and convalescent COVID-19 was sourced from the United States, Italy and Spain. T cells, B-cell-depleted T cells, or PBMCs provided the cDNA or gDNA that served as material.

Per the authors' pipeline: It was from reference gene primer amplification that nucleated cell counts were estimated. Profiled with immunoSEQ multiplex PCR; TCRdb holds only in-frame clones, not every one. V, J and clone size are taken as reported in that table, and D and trimming were inferred from the DNA itself. The data hold approximately 140,000 clones, with about 90% observed a single time. Germline lookup yields CDR1 MNHEY and CDR2 SMNVEV (reference sequence). The CDR3 covers 16 residues. J lost 0 bases, V lost 5 bases, and 10 bases had no gene match. The rearrangement uses TRBV27 and TRBJ2-7; 7 bases align to TRBD2. This clonotype was sampled from a man aged 55-75 years with active or convalescent COVID-19. Material for sequencing was peripheral blood. The CDR3 region is CASSTRLATFSYEQYF. The CDR3 coding sequence is TGTGCCAGCAGTACCCGACTAGCCACCTTCTCCTACGAGCAGTACTTC.